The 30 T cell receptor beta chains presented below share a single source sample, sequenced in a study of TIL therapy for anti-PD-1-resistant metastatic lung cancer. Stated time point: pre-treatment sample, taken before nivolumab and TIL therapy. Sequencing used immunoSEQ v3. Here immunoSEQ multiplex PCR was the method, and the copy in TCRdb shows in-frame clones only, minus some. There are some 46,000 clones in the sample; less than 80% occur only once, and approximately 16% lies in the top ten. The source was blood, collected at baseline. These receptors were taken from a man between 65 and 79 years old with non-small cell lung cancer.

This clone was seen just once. CDR3 loop: CAWTPTAIQDTQYF. DNA for the CDR3: TGTGCCTGGACCCCGACAGCTATTCAAGATACGCAGTATTTT. The chain carries TRBV30 and TRBJ2-3; D is possibly TRBD1 (5 bases). CDR1 and CDR2 (germline): GTSNPN, SVGIG (reference sequence). V lost 4 bases, J lost 5 bases, and 16 bases lay in between. This CDR3 has 14 amino acids.

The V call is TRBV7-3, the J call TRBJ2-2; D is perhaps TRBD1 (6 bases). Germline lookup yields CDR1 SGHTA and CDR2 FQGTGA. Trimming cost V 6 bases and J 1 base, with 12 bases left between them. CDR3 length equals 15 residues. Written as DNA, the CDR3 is TGTGCCAGCAGTGCCGGGACAAAGAACACCGGGGAGCTGTTTTTT. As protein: CASSAGTKNTGELFF.

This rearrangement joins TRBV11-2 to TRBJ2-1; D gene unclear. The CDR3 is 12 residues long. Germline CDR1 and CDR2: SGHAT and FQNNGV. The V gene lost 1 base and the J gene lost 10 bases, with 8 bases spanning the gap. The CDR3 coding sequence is TGTGCCAGCAGCTTAGGGTCTGTCGAGCAGTTCTTC. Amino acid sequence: CASSLGSVEQFF.

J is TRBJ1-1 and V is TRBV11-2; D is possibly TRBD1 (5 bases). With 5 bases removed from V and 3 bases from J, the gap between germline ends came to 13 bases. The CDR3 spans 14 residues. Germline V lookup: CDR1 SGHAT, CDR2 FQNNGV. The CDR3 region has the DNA TGTGCCAGCAGCATCAGGGTTCGGGACACTGAAGCTTTCTTT. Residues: CASSIRVRDTEAFF.

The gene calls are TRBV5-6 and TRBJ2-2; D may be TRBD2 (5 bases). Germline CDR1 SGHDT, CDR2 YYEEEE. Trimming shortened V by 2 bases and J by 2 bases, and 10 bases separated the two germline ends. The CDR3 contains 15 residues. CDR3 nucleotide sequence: TGTGCCAGCAGCTTAGGGAGTTCAAACACCGGGGAGCTGTTTTTT. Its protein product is CASSLGSSNTGELFF.

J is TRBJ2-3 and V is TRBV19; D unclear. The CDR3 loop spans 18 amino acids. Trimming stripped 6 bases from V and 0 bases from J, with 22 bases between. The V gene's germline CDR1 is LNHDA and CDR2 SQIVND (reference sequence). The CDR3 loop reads CASSGFGSQLVSTDTQYF. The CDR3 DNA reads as TGTGCCAGTAGCGGATTTGGGTCACAGCTGGTTAGCACAGATACGCAGTATTTT.

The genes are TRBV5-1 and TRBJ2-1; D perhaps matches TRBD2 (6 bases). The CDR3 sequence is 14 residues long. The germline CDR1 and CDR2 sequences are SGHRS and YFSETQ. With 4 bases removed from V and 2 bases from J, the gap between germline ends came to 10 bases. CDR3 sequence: CASSVGTAYNEQFF. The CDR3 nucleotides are TGCGCCAGCAGCGTTGGGACTGCCTACAATGAGCAGTTCTTC. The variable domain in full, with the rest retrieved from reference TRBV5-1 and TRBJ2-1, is KAGVTQTPRYLIKTRGQQVTLSCSPISGHRSVSWYQQTPGQGLQFLFEYFSETQRNKGNFPGRFSGRQFSNSRSEMNVSTLELGDSALYLCASSVGTAYNEQFFGPGTRLTVL.

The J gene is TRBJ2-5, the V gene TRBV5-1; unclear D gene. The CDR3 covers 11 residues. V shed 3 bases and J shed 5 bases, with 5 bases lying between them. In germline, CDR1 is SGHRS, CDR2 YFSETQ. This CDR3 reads CASSYSETQYF. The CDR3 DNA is TGCGCCAGCAGCTACTCGGAGACCCAGTACTTC.

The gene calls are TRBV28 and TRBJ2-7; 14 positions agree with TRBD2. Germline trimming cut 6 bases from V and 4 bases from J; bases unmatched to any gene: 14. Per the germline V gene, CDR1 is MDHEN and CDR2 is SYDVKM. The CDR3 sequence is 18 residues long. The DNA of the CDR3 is TGTGCCAGCAGATACAGGACTAGCGGGAGGACCGACTTATACGAGCAGTACTTC. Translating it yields CASRYRTSGRTDLYEQYF.

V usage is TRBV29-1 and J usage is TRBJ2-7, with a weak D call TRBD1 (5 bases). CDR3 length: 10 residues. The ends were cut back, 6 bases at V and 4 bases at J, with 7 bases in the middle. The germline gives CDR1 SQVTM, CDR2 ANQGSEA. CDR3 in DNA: TGCAGCGTGCAGGGTTACGAGCAGTACTTC. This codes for CSVQGYEQYF.

CDR3 residues: CATEGLGNTGELFF. The CDR3 DNA reads as TGTGCCACGGAGGGACTCGGAAACACCGGGGAGCTGTTTTTT. J is TRBJ2-2 and V is TRBV28, with a weak D call TRBD2 (6 bases). CDR1 and CDR2 from the germline V gene are MDHEN and SYDVKM. The CDR3 length is 14 residues. V gave up 10 bases and J gave up 2 bases, with 14 bases separating them.

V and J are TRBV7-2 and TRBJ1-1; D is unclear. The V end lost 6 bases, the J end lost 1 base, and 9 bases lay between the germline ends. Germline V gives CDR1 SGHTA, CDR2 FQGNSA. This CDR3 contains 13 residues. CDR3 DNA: TGTGCCAGCAGGCAGGAACCGAACACTGAAGCTTTCTTT. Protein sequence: CASRQEPNTEAFF.

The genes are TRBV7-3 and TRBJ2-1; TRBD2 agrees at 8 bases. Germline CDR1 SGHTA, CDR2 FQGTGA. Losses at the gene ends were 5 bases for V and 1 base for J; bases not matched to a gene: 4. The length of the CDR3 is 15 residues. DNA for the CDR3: TGTGCCAGCAGCCCCGTAGCGGGGTCCTACAATGAGCAGTTCTTC. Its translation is CASSPVAGSYNEQFF.

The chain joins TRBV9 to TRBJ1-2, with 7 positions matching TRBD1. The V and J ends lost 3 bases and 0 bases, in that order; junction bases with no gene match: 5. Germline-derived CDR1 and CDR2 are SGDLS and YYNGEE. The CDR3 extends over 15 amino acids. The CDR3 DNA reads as TGTGCCAGCAGCGGCGACAGGGTTACTAACTATGGCTACACCTTC. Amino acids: CASSGDRVTNYGYTF.

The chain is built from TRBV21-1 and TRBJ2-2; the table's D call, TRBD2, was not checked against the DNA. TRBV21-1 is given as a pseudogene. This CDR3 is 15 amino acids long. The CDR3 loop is CASTWWPSWAGELFF. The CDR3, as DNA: TGTGCCAGCACTTGGTGGCCTAGCTGGGCCGGGGAGCTGTTTTTT.

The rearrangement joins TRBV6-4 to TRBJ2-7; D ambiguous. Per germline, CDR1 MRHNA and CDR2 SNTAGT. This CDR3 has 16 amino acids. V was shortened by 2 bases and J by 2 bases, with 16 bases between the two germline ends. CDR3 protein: CASSDQEPRPTYEQYF. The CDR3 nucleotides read TGTGCCAGCAGTGACCAGGAACCCCGGCCTACCTACGAGCAGTACTTC.

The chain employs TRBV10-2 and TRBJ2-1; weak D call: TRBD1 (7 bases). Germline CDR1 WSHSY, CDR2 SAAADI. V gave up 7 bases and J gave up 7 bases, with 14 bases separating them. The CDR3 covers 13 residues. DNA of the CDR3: TGCGCCAGCACGGACAGGAGGGTTAATGAGCAGTTCTTC. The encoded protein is CASTDRRVNEQFF.

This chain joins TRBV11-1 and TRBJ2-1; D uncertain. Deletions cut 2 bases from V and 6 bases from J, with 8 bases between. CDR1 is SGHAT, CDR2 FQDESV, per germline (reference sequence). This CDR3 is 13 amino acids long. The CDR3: CASSLRLVNEQFF. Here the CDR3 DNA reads TGTGCCAGCAGCTTACGGCTAGTCAATGAGCAGTTCTTC.

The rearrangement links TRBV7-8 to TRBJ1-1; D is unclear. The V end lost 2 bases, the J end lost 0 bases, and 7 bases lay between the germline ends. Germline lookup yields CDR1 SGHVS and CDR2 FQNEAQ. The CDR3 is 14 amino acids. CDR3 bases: TGTGCCAGCAGCTTATCCCCACTGAACACTGAAGCTTTCTTT. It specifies CASSLSPLNTEAFF.

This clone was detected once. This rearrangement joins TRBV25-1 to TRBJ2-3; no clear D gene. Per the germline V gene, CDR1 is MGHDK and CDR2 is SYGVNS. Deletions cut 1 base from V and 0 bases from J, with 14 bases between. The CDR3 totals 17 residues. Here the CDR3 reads CASSESAGRPSTDTQYF. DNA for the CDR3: TGTGCCAGCAGTGAATCCGCTGGGCGACCTAGCACAGATACGCAGTATTTT. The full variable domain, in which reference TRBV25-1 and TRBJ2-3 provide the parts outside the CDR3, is EADIYQTPRYLVIGTGKKITLECSQTMGHDKMYWYQQDPGMELHLIHYSYGVNSTEKGDLSSESTVSRIRTEHFPLTLESARPSHTSQYLCASSESAGRPSTDTQYFGPGTRLTVL.

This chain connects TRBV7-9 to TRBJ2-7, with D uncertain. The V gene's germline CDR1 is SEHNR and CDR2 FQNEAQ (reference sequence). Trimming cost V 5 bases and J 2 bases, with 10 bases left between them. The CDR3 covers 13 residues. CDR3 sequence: CASSPRAPYEQYF. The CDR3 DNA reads TGTGCCAGCAGCCCTCGAGCACCCTACGAGCAGTACTTC.

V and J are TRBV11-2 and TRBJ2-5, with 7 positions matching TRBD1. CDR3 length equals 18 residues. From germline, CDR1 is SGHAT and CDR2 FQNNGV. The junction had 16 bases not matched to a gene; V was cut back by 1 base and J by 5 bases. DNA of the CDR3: TGTGCCAGCAGCTTAGTCAGCTTGGACAGGATTTTGGGTGAGACCCAGTACTTC. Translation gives CASSLVSLDRILGETQYF.

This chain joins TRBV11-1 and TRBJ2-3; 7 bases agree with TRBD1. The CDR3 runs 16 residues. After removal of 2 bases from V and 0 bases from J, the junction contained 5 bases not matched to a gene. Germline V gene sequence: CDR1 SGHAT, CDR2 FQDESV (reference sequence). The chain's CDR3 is CASSLRTGESTDTQYF. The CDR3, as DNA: TGTGCCAGCAGCTTACGGACAGGAGAAAGCACAGATACGCAGTATTTT.

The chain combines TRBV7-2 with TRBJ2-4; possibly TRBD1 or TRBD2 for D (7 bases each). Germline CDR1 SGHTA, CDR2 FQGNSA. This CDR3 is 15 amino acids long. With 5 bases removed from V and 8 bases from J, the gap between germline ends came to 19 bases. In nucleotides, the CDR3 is TGTGCCAGCAGCCCTCAGCCGACAGGGAGGGACATTCAGTACTTC. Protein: CASSPQPTGRDIQYF.

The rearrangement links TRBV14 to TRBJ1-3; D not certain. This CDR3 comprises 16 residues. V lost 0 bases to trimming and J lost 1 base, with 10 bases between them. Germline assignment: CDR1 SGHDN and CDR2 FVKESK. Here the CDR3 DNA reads TGTGCCAGCAGCCAAGAGATGGGGATTTCTGGAAACACCATATATTTT. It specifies CASSQEMGISGNTIYF.

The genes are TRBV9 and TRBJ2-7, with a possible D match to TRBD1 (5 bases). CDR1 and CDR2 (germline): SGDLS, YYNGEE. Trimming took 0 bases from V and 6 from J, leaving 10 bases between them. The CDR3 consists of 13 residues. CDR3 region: CASSVEGVREQYF. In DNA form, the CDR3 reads TGTGCCAGCAGCGTAGAAGGGGTTCGCGAGCAGTACTTC.

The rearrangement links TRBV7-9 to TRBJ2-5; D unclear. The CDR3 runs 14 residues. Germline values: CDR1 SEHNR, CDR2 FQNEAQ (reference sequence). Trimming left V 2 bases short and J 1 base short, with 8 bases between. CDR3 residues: CASSLYPPQETQYF. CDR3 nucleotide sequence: TGTGCCAGCAGCTTATATCCACCCCAAGAGACCCAGTACTTC.

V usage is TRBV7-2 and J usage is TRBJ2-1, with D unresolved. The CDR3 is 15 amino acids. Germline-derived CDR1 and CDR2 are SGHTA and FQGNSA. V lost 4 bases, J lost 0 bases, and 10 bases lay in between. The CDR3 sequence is CASSYGPSSYNEQFF. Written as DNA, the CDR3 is TGTGCCAGCAGCTACGGGCCAAGCTCCTACAATGAGCAGTTCTTC.

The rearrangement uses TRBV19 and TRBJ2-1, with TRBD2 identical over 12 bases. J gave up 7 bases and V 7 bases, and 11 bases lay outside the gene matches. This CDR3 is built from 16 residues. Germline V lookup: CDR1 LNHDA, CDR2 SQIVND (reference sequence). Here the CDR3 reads CASTFSLAGGGNEQFF. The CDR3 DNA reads TGTGCCAGTACCTTCTCACTAGCGGGGGGCGGGAATGAGCAGTTCTTC. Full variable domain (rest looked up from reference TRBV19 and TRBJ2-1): DGGITQSPKYLFRKEGQNVTLSCEQNLNHDAMYWYRQDPGQGLRLIYYSQIVNDFQKGDIAEGYSVSREKKESFPLTVTSAQKNPTAFYLCASTFSLAGGGNEQFFGPGTRLTVL.

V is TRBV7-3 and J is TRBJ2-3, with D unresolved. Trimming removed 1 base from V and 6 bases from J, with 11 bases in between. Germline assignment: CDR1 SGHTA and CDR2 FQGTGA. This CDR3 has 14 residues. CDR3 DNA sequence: TGTGCCAGCAGCTTAAGTGGCAGGCGGGATACGCAGTATTTT. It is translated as CASSLSGRRDTQYF.